This entry features one TCR beta chain sequence. The clone's antigen remains unknown. No clone much larger than this one lies a single base away; base qualities are absent. The sample comes from a study of shared clonotypes between healthy human individuals (TCRdb year 2020). Study-wide context: A couple of women and three men aged 18 to 49 years were included in the cohort. For each donor, CD4 naive and CD4 memory were each run on three plates, CD8 naive on two plates, and CD8 memory on one plate. Blood TCR repertoires of several healthy adults were deeply sequenced to estimate repertoire size and the extent of clonotype sharing between individuals. Libraries were prepared and TCR repertoires were sequenced by different laboratories using diverse techniques, in order to increase sequencing depth and limit assay-specific biases. Each donor's leukapheresis produced roughly between roughly 0.85 and 10 billion PBMCs.

TCR CDR3 regions were amplified from genomic DNA by multiplex PCR using the deep immunoSEQ assay. Extracted genomic DNA from each cell subset was distributed evenly across all wells of several immunoSEQ 96-well plates, and each plate was treated as a replicate. For sorted subsets, each replicate PCR was loaded with roughly 190 ng genomic DNA, equivalent to some 31,000 T cell genomes. Purified libraries were measured with a Qubit 3.0 fluorometer, size-checked on a Bioanalyzer 2100, and measured again with the KAPA Library Quantification kit. Each immunoSEQ 96-well plate was sequenced on its own single-read 150-cycle Illumina NextSeq 550 flow cell. The study's own analysis went as follows. Because the immunoSEQ output included only junctional sequences and no quality scores, the filtering could not be the same as the filtering used for full-length reads. Sequences were annotated with PyIR, a Python wrapper for IgBLAST v1.9, and V/J genes and CDR3 were assigned using IMGT germline references. Reads were removed for weak V/J assignments (E-value above 1e-6), missing CDR3, stop codons, out-of-frame junctions, or ambiguous translated residues. V3J clonotypes were defined as sequences sharing the same inferred V gene, J gene, and CDR3 amino acid sequence. Percentage overlap between repertoires was calculated by dividing the number of shared unique clonotypes by the size of the smaller repertoire. RTK rarefaction, the Chao1 estimator, and Recon v2.1 estimates of unobserved clonotypes were used to assess repertoire richness. Generation probabilities were computed with OLGA for all TCRbeta clonotypes obtained by the gDNA method from a few donors. Here the immuneACCESS table is served through TCRdb, limited to in-frame sequences with V and J called. Missing clones are a known gap in these copies; in checked studies unresolved V genes cover under half, and the rest lacks a known reason. D and trimming come from the DNA, and the V and J calls and clone size come from that table. The sample has over a million clones on record, 95% to 99% of them singletons. The ten most abundant clones make up 0.45% of the sample.

Donors were healthy HIV-negative adults with no recently reported acute infections or vaccinations. All donors were Caucasian adults living in Nashville, Tennessee, USA. CD4+ T cells were enriched through magnetic negative selection, after which naive cells were positively selected on CD45RA and the remaining negative fraction served as the memory subset. After blood collection by leukapheresis, PBMCs were isolated using Ficoll-Histopaque density gradient centrifugation and then cryopreserved in the vapor phase of liquid nitrogen. Purity and quantity of every magnetically sorted T cell population were checked by analytical flow cytometry. Genomic DNA was isolated from every sorted fraction and measured by UV absorbance on a Nanodrop 2000c. Results the study describes overall, beyond this receptor: Clonotypes shared by all four sorted-subset donors showed higher generation probabilities than non-shared clonotypes. When a few donors were compared, the shared fraction of clonotypes was 5% to 6.5% for naive CD4, about 4% for naive CD8, about 2.4% for memory CD4, and roughly 0.4% for memory CD8. The genetic and exposure-history diversity represented was limited by the small number of donors. Rarefaction of sorted-subset datasets indicated incomplete sequencing despite the large sequencing depth. Larger estimated clonotype richness was generally found for naive subsets than for memory subsets. Pairwise subsampling led to the expectation that sequencing depth would affect the degree of clonotype sharing among donors. Sampling was restricted to blood, and TCR repertoires in tissue are likely to differ from TCR repertoires in blood.

Here V drops 5 bases and J drops 2 bases, and the junction holds 4 bases not matched to any gene. According to the germline V gene, CDR1 reads SGHTA and CDR2 reads FQGTGA. Including cysteine and phenylalanine, the CDR3 has 14 amino acids. The sequence is cut down to CDR3 DNA, 42 bases in frame from base 1. The receptor chain draws on TRBV7-3 and TRBJ2-3; TRBD2 aligns with 7 central bases. Sequencing was done on a sample of naive CD4+ T cells sorted from blood. In the paper's terms, the cell subset or site label means: CD45RA+ positively selected. The TCR originated in a young man in good health. The CDR3 reads CASSPGRNTDTQYF. In nucleotide form, the sequence is TGTGCCAGCAGCCCCGGGAGGAACACAGATACGCAGTATTTT.